Following are 3 T cell receptor beta chains from one sample sequenced in a study of identifying expanded T cells in peripheral blood. The protocol was immunoSEQ multiplex PCR, while the TCRdb copy is restricted to in-frame clones and leaves out a portion. Here the sample spans roughly 100,000 clones, around 88% being singletons. The sequencing sample was made of blood. Every receptor here comes from a person aged 18 to 70 in good health.

The CDR3 is CASKDRAINEQYF. The CDR3 DNA is TGTGCCAGTAAGGACAGGGCTATCAACGAGCAGTACTTC. This chain uses TRBV19 with TRBJ2-7; 8 bases fit TRBD1. V dropped 7 bases and J dropped 5; count of bases not matched to a gene: 7. CDR1 is LNHDA and CDR2 is SQIVND in the germline V gene (reference sequence). The CDR3 consists of 13 residues. Filled out from reference TRBV19 and TRBJ2-7, the complete variable domain reads DGGITQSPKYLFRKEGQNVTLSCEQNLNHDAMYWYRQDPGQGLRLIYYSQIVNDFQKGDIAEGYSVSREKKESFPLTVTSAQKNPTAFYLCASKDRAINEQYFGPGTRLTVT.

Notes on this clone: Other nucleotide sequences from this sample produce the same CDR3. The gene calls are TRBV6-5 and TRBJ1-1; 8 nucleotides agree with TRBD1. The germline V gene has CDR1 MNHEY and CDR2 SVGAGI. The length of the CDR3 is 14 residues. The J segment lost 4 bases and the V segment lost 6 bases, leaving 7 bases of the junction unmatched. CDR3 region: CASSLTDRGTEAFF. CDR3 nucleotides: TGTGCCAGCAGCCTAACAGACAGGGGCACTGAAGCTTTCTTT.

The V and J genes are TRBV7-8 and TRBJ2-1, with 9 bases aligning to TRBD1. The V and J ends lost 6 bases and 6 bases, in that order; junction bases with no gene match: 3. Germline-derived CDR1 and CDR2 are SGHVS and FQNEAQ. The CDR3 is 13 residues long. The CDR3, as DNA: TGTGCCAGCAGGAGGGACAGGGCCAATGAGCAGTTCTTC. As protein: CASRRDRANEQFF.